This TCR beta chain was captured by sequencing in a study of graft-versus-host responses after intestinal transplantation. Notes on the study in general: Within allografts, high graft-versus-host to host-versus-graft clonal ratios were seen among patients with graft-donor T cell macrochimerism.

Comments on this clone: As yet, its antigen is unknown.

Assay: immunoSEQ multiplex PCR; the TCRdb copy retains only in-frame clones and omits some. The sample lists roughly 25,000 clones, 90% occurring once. Germline loops: CDR1 SGHAT, CDR2 FQNNGV. The V and J ends lost 2 bases and 7 bases, in that order; junction bases with no gene match: 13. CDR3 length: 16 residues. The chain uses TRBV11-2 and TRBJ2-5, with 7 bases lining up with TRBD1. This specimen was PBMCs, taken 38 to 40 days after intestinal transplant. This TCR was recovered from a human patient who received an intestinal transplant, so some T cells may come from the graft donor. The DNA for the CDR3 is TGTGCCAGCAGCTTATTCCTCGTACAGGGGATAGGGACCCAGTACTTC. Its protein product is CASSLFLVQGIGTQYF.